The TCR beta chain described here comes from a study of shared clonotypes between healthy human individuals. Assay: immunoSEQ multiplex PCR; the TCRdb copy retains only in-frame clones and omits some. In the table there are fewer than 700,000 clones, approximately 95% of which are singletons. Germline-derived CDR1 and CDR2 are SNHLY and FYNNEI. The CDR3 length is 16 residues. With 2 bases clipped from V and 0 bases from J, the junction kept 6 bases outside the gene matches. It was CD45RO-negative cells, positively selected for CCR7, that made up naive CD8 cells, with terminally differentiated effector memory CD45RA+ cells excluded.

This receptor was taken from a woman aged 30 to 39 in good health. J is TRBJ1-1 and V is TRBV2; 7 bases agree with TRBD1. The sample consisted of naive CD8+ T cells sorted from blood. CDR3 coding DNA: TGTGCCAGCAGTGAATATCTTGGGACAGTGAACACTGAAGCTTTCTTT. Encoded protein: CASSEYLGTVNTEAFF. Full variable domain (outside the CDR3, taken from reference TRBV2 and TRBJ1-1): EPEVTQTPSHQVTQMGQEVILRCVPISNHLYFYWYRQILGQKVEFLVSFYNNEISEKSEIFDDQFSVERPDGSNFTLKIRSTKLEDSAMYFCASSEYLGTVNTEAFFGQGTRLTVV.